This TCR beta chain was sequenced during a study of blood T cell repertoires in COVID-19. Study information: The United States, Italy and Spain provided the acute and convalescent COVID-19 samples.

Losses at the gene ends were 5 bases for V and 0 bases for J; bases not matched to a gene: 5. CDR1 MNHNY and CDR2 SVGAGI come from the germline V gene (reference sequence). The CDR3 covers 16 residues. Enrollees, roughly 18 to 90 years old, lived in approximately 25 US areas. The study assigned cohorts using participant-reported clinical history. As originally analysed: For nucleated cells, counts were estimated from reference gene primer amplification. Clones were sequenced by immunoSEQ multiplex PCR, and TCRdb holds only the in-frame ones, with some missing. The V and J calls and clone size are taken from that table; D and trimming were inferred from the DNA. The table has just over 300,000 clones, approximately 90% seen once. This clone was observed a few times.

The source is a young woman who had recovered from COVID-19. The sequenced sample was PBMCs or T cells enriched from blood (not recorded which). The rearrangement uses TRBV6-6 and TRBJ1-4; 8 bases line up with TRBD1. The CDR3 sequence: CASSRQGMATNEKLFF. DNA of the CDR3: TGTGCCAGCAGTCGACAGGGGATGGCAACTAATGAAAAACTGTTTTTT.